The source of this TCR beta chain is a study of response to subunit inactivated influenza vaccine. This clonotype was counted between two and nine times. TCRdb reanalysed the RT-PCR reads using MiXCR and keeps one entry per CDR3 protein. The sample lists 530,000 or so distinct CDR3 sequences; 25% were seen once. After removal of 5 bases from V and 0 bases from J, the junction contained 6 bases not matched to a gene. The CDR3 has 15 residues. The germline V gene has CDR1 DFQATT and CDR2 SNEGSKA (reference sequence). The V gene is TRBV20-1, the J gene TRBJ2-7; 11 bases match TRBD1. This TCR was sampled from a man aged 45-60 years who received an inactivated influenza vaccine. The sequenced sample was CD4+ T cells sorted from PBMCs, obtained roughly 5 days after vaccination. The CDR3, as DNA: TGCAGTGCTGACCCCGGGACAGGGGGCTCCTACGAGCAGTACTTC. It yields the protein CSADPGTGGSYEQYF.